This T cell receptor (beta chain) emerged from a study of CD8 T cells in Susac syndrome. Sequencing of TCR beta was performed on blood CD8+ and CD4+ T cells. Patients with stable or active relapsing-remitting disease, all of them treatment-naive, made up the multiple sclerosis controls. While CD8+ and CD4+ T cells were isolated negatively, TEMRA cells were enriched by FACS. In germline, CDR1 is SGHRS, CDR2 YFSETQ. Trimming stripped 7 bases from V and 1 base from J, with 14 bases between. The CDR3 spans 14 residues. RNA, at about 0.45 to 1 ug, was reverse transcribed with random hexamers. It was immunoSEQ multiplex PCR that amplified TCR beta CDR3 across 54 Vbeta and 13 Jbeta. TCRdb re-derived calls from the immunoSEQ multiplex PCR reads in MiXCR, one entry per CDR3 protein. The table shows 300,000 or so distinct CDR3 sequences, with just over 90% occurring only once.

The chain has TRBV5-1 and TRBJ1-1; no clear D gene. The sequence derives from a human donor with multiple sclerosis. Source material: CD4+ T cells from PBMCs. The CDR3: CASRTTNPNTEAFF. CDR3 DNA sequence: TGCGCCAGCCGTACTACGAACCCGAACACTGAAGCTTTCTTT.